This is a list of T cell receptor beta chains from one sample in a study of T-cell memory formation after mild COVID-19. TCRdb re-called the 5' RACE reads with MiXCR, one entry per CDR3 protein. The table records more than 250,000 distinct CDR3 sequences, around 17% of them present only once. Source material: PBMCs or a T cell subset sorted from them (not recorded which). The receptors derive from a man aged 18 to 29 who had mild COVID-19 (a few samples of this study predate the infection). Cell type and time point are not known. The CDR3 runs from the conserved cysteine through the conserved F or W. D genes are given only for firm matches. Rows may omit the clone size; those that give it use once, few, many or a size class.

J: TRBJ2-1; V: TRBV4-2; D: TRBD2; size: NA; CDR3: CASSRGGLEASYNEQFF; DNA: TGTGCCAGCAGCCGCGGGGGGTTAGAGGCTTCCTACAATGAGCAGTTCTTC
J: TRBJ2-1; V: TRBV12-3/TRBV12-4; D: NA; size: few; CDR3: CASSLLLSQAAVPNNEQFF; DNA: TGTGCCAGCAGTTTACTTTTGTCGCAGGCCGCAGTCCCCAACAATGAGCAGTTCTTC
J: TRBJ2-2; V: TRBV11-2; D: TRBD1; size: few; CDR3: CASRSFRDRANTGELFF; DNA: TGTGCCAGCAGAAGTTTCCGGGACAGGGCGAACACCGGGGAGCTGTTTTTT
J: TRBJ2-5; V: TRBV5-1; D: NA; size: NA; CDR3: CASSLKIAQETQYF; DNA: TGCGCCAGCAGCTTGAAAATAGCACAAGAGACCCAGTACTTC
J: TRBJ2-7; V: TRBV19; D: TRBD1; size: NA; CDR3: CASSIRDSSYEQYF; DNA: TGTGCCAGTAGCATCCGGGACAGCTCCTACGAGCAGTACTTC
J: TRBJ1-1; V: TRBV7-2; D: NA; size: NA; CDR3: CASSPGHNTEAFF; DNA: TGTGCCAGCAGCCCTGGCCACAACACTGAAGCTTTCTTT
J: TRBJ2-1; V: TRBV20-1; D: NA; size: few; CDR3: CSARDLHSGEQFF; DNA: TGCAGTGCTAGAGATCTGCACTCGGGAGAGCAGTTCTTC
J: TRBJ1-2; V: TRBV4-1; D: NA; size: few; CDR3: CASSQERVGYGYTF; DNA: TGCGCCAGCAGCCAAGAGAGAGTAGGGTATGGCTACACCTTC
J: TRBJ2-3; V: TRBV5-1; D: TRBD1; size: NA; CDR3: CASSSTGATDTQYF; DNA: TGCGCCAGCAGCTCAACAGGGGCCACAGATACGCAGTATTTT
J: TRBJ1-1; V: TRBV25-1; D: NA; size: many; CDR3: CASSGQGMRTEAFF; DNA: TGTGCCAGCAGTGGGCAGGGGATGAGGACTGAAGCTTTCTTT
J: TRBJ1-2; V: TRBV11-2; D: NA; size: NA; CDR3: CASSPVKSNYGYTF; DNA: TGTGCCAGCAGCCCTGTTAAAAGTAACTATGGCTACACCTTC
J: TRBJ1-2; V: TRBV27; D: NA; size: NA; CDR3: CASSPWEANYGYTF; DNA: TGTGCCAGCAGTCCTTGGGAAGCTAACTATGGCTACACCTTC
J: TRBJ2-3; V: TRBV12-3/TRBV12-4; D: NA; size: many; CDR3: CASSLARGDTQYF; DNA: TGTGCCAGCAGTTTAGCGAGGGGAGATACGCAGTATTTT
J: TRBJ2-4; V: TRBV2; D: TRBD2; size: few; CDR3: CASSEAASGVGIQYF; DNA: TGTGCCAGCAGTGAAGCGGCTAGCGGGGTGGGCATTCAGTACTTC
J: TRBJ2-7; V: TRBV3-1; D: NA; size: NA; CDR3: CASSETVSSYEQYF; DNA: TGTGCCAGCAGCGAGACAGTCTCCTCCTACGAGCAGTACTTC
J: TRBJ2-1; V: TRBV7-2; D: TRBD2; size: NA; CDR3: CASTPPGGGAYNEQFF; DNA: TGTGCCAGCACCCCGCCAGGCGGGGGGGCCTACAATGAGCAGTTCTTC
J: TRBJ2-3; V: TRBV5-1; D: NA; size: many; CDR3: CASSLEATDTQYF; DNA: TGCGCCAGCAGCTTGGAGGCCACAGATACGCAGTATTTT
J: TRBJ2-7; V: TRBV5-1; D: TRBD1; size: NA; CDR3: CASSLTGQNYEQYF; DNA: TGCGCCAGCAGCCTAACGGGACAGAACTACGAGCAGTACTTC
J: TRBJ1-1; V: TRBV18; D: NA; size: few; CDR3: CASSPGFLRQLNTEAFF; DNA: TGTGCCAGCTCACCTGGGTTTTTACGGCAACTAAACACTGAAGCTTTCTTT
J: TRBJ1-1; V: TRBV10-3; D: NA; size: NA; CDR3: CAISETGGDTEAFF; DNA: TGTGCCATCAGTGAGACGGGAGGAGACACTGAAGCTTTCTTT
J: TRBJ2-7; V: TRBV19; D: NA; size: NA; CDR3: CATSMASPVPYEQYF; DNA: TGTGCCACTTCGATGGCTTCCCCCGTTCCCTACGAGCAGTACTTC
J: TRBJ2-5; V: TRBV24-1; D: NA; size: NA; CDR3: CATSDLRGAGETQYF; DNA: TGTGCCACCAGTGATTTGAGGGGGGCGGGAGAGACCCAGTACTTC
J: TRBJ1-4; V: TRBV5-1; D: NA; size: NA; CDR3: CASSPRGHGEKLFF; DNA: TGCGCCAGCAGCCCCCGGGGCCACGGAGAAAAACTGTTTTTT
J: TRBJ2-2; V: TRBV7-6; D: TRBD1; size: once; CDR3: CASSKIQGATGELFF; DNA: TGTGCCAGCAGCAAAATACAGGGGGCCACCGGGGAGCTGTTTTTT
J: TRBJ1-1; V: TRBV29-1; D: NA; size: NA; CDR3: CSVHPVRGRTEAFF; DNA: TGCAGCGTTCACCCGGTCAGGGGACGGACTGAAGCTTTCTTT
J: TRBJ2-7; V: TRBV11-2; D: NA; size: few; CDR3: CASSFAGINEQYF; DNA: TGTGCCAGCAGCTTTGCCGGGATCAACGAGCAGTACTTC
J: TRBJ1-2; V: TRBV12-3/TRBV12-4; D: NA; size: few; CDR3: CASSLARIRGRGYTF; DNA: TGTGCCAGCAGTTTAGCGAGGATCCGGGGCCGAGGCTACACCTTC
J: TRBJ1-2; V: TRBV20-1; D: NA; size: few; CDR3: CSATSRGFLYGYTF; DNA: TGCAGTGCTACGTCGAGGGGATTCCTCTATGGCTACACCTTC
J: TRBJ2-3; V: TRBV4-3; D: NA; size: few; CDR3: CASSPHFRGDTQYF; DNA: TGCGCCAGCAGCCCCCACTTCAGGGGCGATACGCAGTATTTT